The present entry profiles one TCR beta chain with its context. Per the original methods: Estimation of nucleated cell counts was performed using reference gene primer amplification. The protocol was immunoSEQ multiplex PCR, while the TCRdb copy is restricted to in-frame clones and leaves out a portion. V, J and clone size derive from that table, while D and trimming were established from the DNA sequence. Among some 160,000 clones listed, 60% to 80% were seen once. This sample was taken from a study of blood T cell repertoires in COVID-19. Study-level information: Italy, Spain and the United States were the sources of the convalescent and acute COVID-19 samples. PBMCs, B-cell-depleted T cells, or T cells were the source of the cDNA or gDNA that made up the material.

Per germline, CDR1 SGHVS and CDR2 FQNEAQ. CDR3 size: 15 residues. The V and J ends lost 1 base and 6 bases respectively, with 15 bases between them. This chain connects TRBV7-8 to TRBJ1-2, with D perhaps matching TRBD1 (5 bases). This receptor was obtained from a man aged 50-60 years with active or convalescent COVID-19. Sequencing was done on a sample of peripheral blood. CDR3 region: CASSLVRTGGNGYTF. The CDR3 DNA reads TGTGCCAGCAGCTTAGTGCGGACGGGGGGGAATGGCTACACCTTC.